The entry below describes one T cell receptor beta chain. Its antigen has not been determined. No base quality values were provided; no much bigger clone lies one nucleotide off. PBMC libraries used mostly roughly 480 ng of input genomic DNA for deep sequencing, with six replicates per sample. The immunoSEQ hsTCRbeta kit was used to prepare TCRbeta libraries, following the manufacturer's instructions. An Illumina NovaSeq 6000 S4 flow cell was used to sequence the final libraries, which had first been combined to 3 nM. The study's own analysis went as follows. Raw data preprocessing and quality control were performed with the immunoSEQ Analyzer. The analysis was restricted to productive rearrangements, with each unique CDR3 amino acid sequence defining a clonotype. Repertoire clonality was estimated as the Gini-Simpson index, computed with the R package tcR. Gini indices were compared with Student's t test, and associations with tumor size change were assessed by Pearson correlation. Imported from immuneACCESS, the table was reduced by TCRdb to in-frame sequences with V and J called. These copies leave out some clones; in studies compared against another copy, an unresolved V gene accounts for under half, and the cause of the remainder is not known. The V and J calls and the clone size are those of that table, but D and trimming were determined from the DNA. This sample comprises 15,000 or so clones, 65% to 70% of them detected only once. The ten largest clones take up around 2.4% of the sample.

What this sample's time point label stands for: before neoadjuvant nivolumab. Patients had been newly diagnosed with stage II-IVA oral cavity squamous cell carcinoma, and no prior systemic or radiation treatment had been given to the patients. The cohort was made up of patients with locally advanced, HPV-negative oral cavity squamous cell carcinoma. No culture maintenance or expansion was done, as the peripheral blood mononuclear cells went straight to analysis. The samples were obtained from a longitudinal correlative study of a single-arm phase II trial testing neoadjuvant nivolumab in oral cavity squamous cell carcinoma. Subject-matched pre- and post-treatment PBMCs and tumors from three responders and three non-responders were subjected to genomic DNA-based TCRbeta sequencing. Peripheral blood mononuclear cells were collected before nivolumab treatment and again after treatment, at the time of surgery. The Maxwell RSC DNA from Cells kit was used to extract genomic DNA from PBMCs.

This entry comes from a study of neoadjuvant anti-PD-1 for oral cavity cancer (dated by TCRdb to the early 2020s). About the investigation overall: Patients mostly received three to four biweekly doses of nivolumab at 3 mg/kg before curative-intent surgical resection. Patients who did not progress were given a fourth nivolumab dose at about day 43 and had definitive surgical resection on days 50-56. Under RECIST 1.1, patients with complete response, partial response or stable disease were classed as responders, and patients with progression were classed as non-responders. A roughly 30% response rate was observed in the parent correlative cohort, in which more than ten patients were included. Overall results and qualifications from the work: The TCR analyses had only a few patients in each response group, and the authors called for validation in larger cohorts. Higher pretreatment blood Treg/Th17 ratios correlated with both higher pretreatment blood TCRbeta clonality and lower post-treatment tumor TCRbeta clonality. Within PBMCs, T cell clonality (Gini index) was significantly higher in non-responders than responders after neoadjuvant nivolumab.

Trimming leaves V shorter by 5 bases and J shorter by 4 bases, with the junction holding 8 bases beyond the gene matches. From cysteine to phenylalanine, the CDR3 is 15 amino acids long. Of the read, only the CDR3 DNA is kept; its 45 bases are in frame from base 1. From the germline V gene, CDR1 is MNHEY and CDR2 is SVGAGI. The starting material was PBMCs, obtained before nivolumab (anti-PD-1) treatment. The sequence joins TRBV6-5 to TRBJ2-5; 9 middle bases align to TRBD2. The TCR was taken from a person aged 35 to 85 with oral cavity squamous cell carcinoma. In nucleotides, the sequence is TGTGCCAGCAGTACGGGACTAGCAGGGTTAGAGACCCAGTACTTC. Its translation is CASSTGLAGLETQYF.